The text below deals with one TCR beta chain. This clonotype was observed at least ten times. This receptor's antigen is unknown. Base qualities are missing; no much larger clone stands one base away. The germline V gene (reference sequence) sets CDR1 to SEHNR and CDR2 to FQNEAQ. The CDR3 has 16 amino acids, counting the end cysteine and phenylalanine. The kept DNA is CDR3 alone, 48 bases in frame from the first base. At the junction V is shortened by 1 base and J by 0 bases, with 10 bases in between. This sample stems from a study of read filtering for tumor transcriptome and immune sequencing (dated by TCRdb to 2019 to 2021). For the wider study: The cohort had some 16 male and 11 to 15 female patients with a mean age of about 70 years, ranging from 47 to 80. By revised international staging, eight or nine patients were R-ISS I, fewer than 20 were R-ISS II and 6 or 7 were R-ISS III. After DNase treatment, whole-transcriptome libraries were prepared with the TruSeq RNA Access Library Prep Kit. TCR-region mapped reads per sample ranged from about 3.5 to 10.27 million with IR-seq versus only about 85 to 1273 with RNA-seq. TCR repertoires obtained by targeted immune repertoire sequencing and by bulk whole-transcriptome sequencing performed on the same bone marrow samples were compared. One of the main goals was to work out a read-filtering strategy for immune repertoire data, in particular whether clonotypes backed by only a single read should be removed. What the study reported, not specific to this receptor: The correlation between IR-seq and RNA-seq shared clonotype proportions was increased by removal of single-read clonotypes. The sorted CD138-negative fraction was composed of a mixed bone marrow immune population rather than of purified T cells. Single-read clonotypes made up around 82% of clonotypes but roughly 3.2% of total reads in IR-seq, and under 75% of clonotypes and 40% to 50% of reads in RNA-seq. IR-seq captured clonotypes at much higher depth and more reliably than RNA-seq, and smaller IR-seq throughput sufficed to identify most shared clonotypes.

Each patient had bone marrow sampled at the time of active disease. Bone marrow mononuclear cells were isolated by Ficoll-Hypaque density gradient centrifugation. Myeloma plasma cells were removed and CD138-negative cells were collected by negative selection after labeling with CD138 magnetic microbeads on a MACS separator. Flow cytometry on an Attune NxT with CD138 antibodies was used to check the purity of the isolated cells. Total RNA was extracted using TRIzol reagent and was quantified on a NanoDrop spectrophotometer. For each patient, paired RNA-seq and IR-seq were run on the CD138-negative bone marrow sample from that patient. The Immunoverse kit was used to build TCR libraries from about 430 ng RNA, with molecular barcoded adaptors covering alpha/delta and beta/gamma chains. TCR library preparation used the same RNA that was used for transcriptome sequencing. Sequencing of the TCR libraries was done on an Illumina HiSeq 4000 with 2 x 150 cycles. In the paper's pipeline: TCR reads were aligned to human V, D, J and C references and assembled into CDR3 clonotypes with MiXCR, including quality filtering and error correction. The tcR package in R was used for analysis of clonotype counts and gene usage diversity. Raw mapping reads were checked after the RNA-seq reads had been mapped by STAR aligner version 2.5.3a onto the human GRCh37 genome. To test how sequencing depth affects detected clonotypes, IR-seq fastq files were randomly downsampled with Seqtk 1.3. TCRdb took the public reads, trimmed them with fastp at Q25, ran MiXCR for clone calling and kept in-frame beta chains. Identical CDR3 protein sequences are pooled into one entry, listed with their most common genes and DNA. What appears here as the V and J calls and clone size reflects TCRdb's work, not the paper's. Across this sample there are about 58,000 distinct CDR3 sequences, with more than 9% seen only once. Approximately 16% of the sample belongs to the ten largest clones.

The sequenced material came from a population of CD138-negative cells sorted from bone marrow. The cell subset or site label for this specimen denotes: bone marrow mononuclear cells depleted of CD138+ plasma/myeloma cells by negative magnetic selection. The V gene is TRBV7-9 and the J gene is TRBJ2-1, with no confident D gene call. This TCR was recovered from a donor over 35 with multiple myeloma. The CDR3 protein: CASSLVDASSYNEQFF. The base sequence is TGTGCCAGCAGCTTAGTGGACGCAAGCTCCTACAATGAGCAGTTCTTC.